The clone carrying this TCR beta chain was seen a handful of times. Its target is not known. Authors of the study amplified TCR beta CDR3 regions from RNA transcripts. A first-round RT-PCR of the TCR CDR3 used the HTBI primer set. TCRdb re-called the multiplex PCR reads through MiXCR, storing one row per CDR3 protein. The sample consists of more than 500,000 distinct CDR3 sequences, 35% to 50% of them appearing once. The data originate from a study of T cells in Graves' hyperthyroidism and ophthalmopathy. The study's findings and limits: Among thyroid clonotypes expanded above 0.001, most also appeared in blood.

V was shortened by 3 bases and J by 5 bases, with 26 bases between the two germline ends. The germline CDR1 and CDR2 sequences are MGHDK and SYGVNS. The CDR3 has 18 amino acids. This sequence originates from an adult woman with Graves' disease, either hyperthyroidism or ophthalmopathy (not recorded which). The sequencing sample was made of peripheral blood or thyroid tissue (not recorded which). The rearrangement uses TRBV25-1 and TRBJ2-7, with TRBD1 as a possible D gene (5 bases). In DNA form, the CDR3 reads TGTGCCAGCAGTGATCTTAAAGAACCGGACATGGACCAGAACGAGCAGTACTTC. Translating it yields CASSDLKEPDMDQNEQYF.